This TCR beta chain was profiled in a study of cytomegalovirus exposure and HLA in healthy donors. Study context: Researchers previously reported finding 90 million to 130 million unique TCR beta sequences from some 180 million T cells.

Germline values: CDR1 MNHNS, CDR2 SASEGT. This CDR3 spans 14 amino acids. About this clone itself: A read error may produce the germline difference seen at one junction end.

In the PCR, 60 Vbeta and 13 Jbeta primers were used. Data came from immunoSEQ multiplex PCR; TCRdb stores just in-frame clones and leaves some out. The table lists approximately 160,000 clones, around four fifths of them singletons. Sequenced sample: PBMCs. The V and J genes are TRBV6-1 and TRBJ1-2; D gene ambiguous. The TCR originated in a woman aged 25 to 39 in good health and CMV-seropositive. The CDR3 region is CASSEVMNSYGYTF. The CDR3 nucleotides are TGTGCCAGCAGCGAAGTTATGAACAGCTATGGCTACACCTTC.